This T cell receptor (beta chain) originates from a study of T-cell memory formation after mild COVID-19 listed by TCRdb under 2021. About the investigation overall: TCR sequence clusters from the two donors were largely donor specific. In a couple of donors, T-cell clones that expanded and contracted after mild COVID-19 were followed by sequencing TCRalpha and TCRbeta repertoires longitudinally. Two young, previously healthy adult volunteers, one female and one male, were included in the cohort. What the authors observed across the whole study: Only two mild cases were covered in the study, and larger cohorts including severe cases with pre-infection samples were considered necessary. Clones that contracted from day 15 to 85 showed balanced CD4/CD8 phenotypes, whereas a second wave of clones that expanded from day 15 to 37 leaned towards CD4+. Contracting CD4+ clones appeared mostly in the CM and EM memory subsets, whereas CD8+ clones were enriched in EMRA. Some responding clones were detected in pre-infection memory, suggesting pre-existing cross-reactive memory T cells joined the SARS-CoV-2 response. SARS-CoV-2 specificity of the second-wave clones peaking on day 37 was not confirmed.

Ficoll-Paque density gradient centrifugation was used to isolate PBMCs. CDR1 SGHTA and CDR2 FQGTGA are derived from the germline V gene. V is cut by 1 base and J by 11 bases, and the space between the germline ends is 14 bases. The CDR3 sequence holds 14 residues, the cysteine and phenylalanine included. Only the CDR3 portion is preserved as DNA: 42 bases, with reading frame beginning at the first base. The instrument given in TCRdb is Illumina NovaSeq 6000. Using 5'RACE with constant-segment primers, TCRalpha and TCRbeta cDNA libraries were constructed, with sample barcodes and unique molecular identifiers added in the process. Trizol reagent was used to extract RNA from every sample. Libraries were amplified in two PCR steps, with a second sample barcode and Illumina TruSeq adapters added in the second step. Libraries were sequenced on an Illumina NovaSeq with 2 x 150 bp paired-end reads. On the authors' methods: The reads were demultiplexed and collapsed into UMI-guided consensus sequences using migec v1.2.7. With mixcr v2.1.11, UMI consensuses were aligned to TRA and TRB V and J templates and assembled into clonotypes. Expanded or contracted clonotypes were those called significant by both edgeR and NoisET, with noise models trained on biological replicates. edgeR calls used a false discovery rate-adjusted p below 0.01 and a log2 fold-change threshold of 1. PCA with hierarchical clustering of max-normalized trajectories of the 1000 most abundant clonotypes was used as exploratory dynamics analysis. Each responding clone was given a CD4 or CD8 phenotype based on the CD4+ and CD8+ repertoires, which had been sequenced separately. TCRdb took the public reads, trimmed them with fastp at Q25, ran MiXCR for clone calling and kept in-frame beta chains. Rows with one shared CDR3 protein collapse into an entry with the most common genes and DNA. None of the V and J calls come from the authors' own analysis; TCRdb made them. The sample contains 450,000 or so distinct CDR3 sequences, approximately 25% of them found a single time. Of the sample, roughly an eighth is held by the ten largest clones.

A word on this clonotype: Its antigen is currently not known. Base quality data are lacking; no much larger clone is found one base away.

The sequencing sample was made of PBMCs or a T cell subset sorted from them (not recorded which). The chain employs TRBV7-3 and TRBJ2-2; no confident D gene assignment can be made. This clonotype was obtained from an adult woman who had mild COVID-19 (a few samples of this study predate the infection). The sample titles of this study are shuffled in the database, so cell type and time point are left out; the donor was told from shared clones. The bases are TGTGCCAGCAGCTTAATGGTTGGTTCCTATGAGCTGTTTTTT. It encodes CASSLMVGSYELFF.